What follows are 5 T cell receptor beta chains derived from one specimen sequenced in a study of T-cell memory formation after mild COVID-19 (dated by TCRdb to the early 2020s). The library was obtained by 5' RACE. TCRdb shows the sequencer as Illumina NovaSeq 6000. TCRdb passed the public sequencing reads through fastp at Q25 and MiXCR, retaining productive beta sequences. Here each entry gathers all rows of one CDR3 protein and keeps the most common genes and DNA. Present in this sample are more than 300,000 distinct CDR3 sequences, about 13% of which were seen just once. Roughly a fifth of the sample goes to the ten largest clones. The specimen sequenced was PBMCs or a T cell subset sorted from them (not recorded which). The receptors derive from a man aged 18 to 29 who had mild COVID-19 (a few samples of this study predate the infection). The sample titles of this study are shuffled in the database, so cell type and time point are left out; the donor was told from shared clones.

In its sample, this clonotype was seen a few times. CDR3 coding DNA: TGTGCCAGCTCACCAGGGAGAGGGGTCGCCTACGAGCAGTACGTC. Translated: CASSPGRGVAYEQYV. V is TRBV18 and J is TRBJ2-7; tentatively, D is TRBD1 or TRBD2 (5 bases each). V shed 2 bases and J shed 2 bases, with 13 bases lying between them. The CDR3 is made up of 15 amino acids. CDR1 KGHSH and CDR2 LQKENI come from the germline V gene.

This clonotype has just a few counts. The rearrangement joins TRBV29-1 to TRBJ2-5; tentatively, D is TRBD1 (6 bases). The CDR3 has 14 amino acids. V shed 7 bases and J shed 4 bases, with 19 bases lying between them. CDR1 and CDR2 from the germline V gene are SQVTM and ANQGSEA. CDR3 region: CSARDRLDRETQYF. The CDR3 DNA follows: TGCAGCGCCCGAGACAGGCTGGATCGAGAGACCCAGTACTTC.

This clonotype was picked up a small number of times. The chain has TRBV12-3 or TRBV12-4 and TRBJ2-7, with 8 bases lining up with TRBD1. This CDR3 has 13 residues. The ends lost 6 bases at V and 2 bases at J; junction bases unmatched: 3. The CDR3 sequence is CASRTTGAYEQYF. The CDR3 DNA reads TGTGCCAGCAGGACGACAGGGGCCTACGAGCAGTACTTC.

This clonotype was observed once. The CDR3 sequence: CASSDSLTNEKLFF. The CDR3 DNA reads TGTGCCAGCAGTGACAGCCTAACTAATGAAAAACTGTTTTTT. The chain joins TRBV6-1 to TRBJ1-4; D gene uncertain. This CDR3 has 14 amino acids. Germline V gene sequence: CDR1 MNHNS, CDR2 SASEGT. Trimming took off 3 bases at V and 1 base at J, with 6 bases between the two ends.

DNA for the CDR3: TGTGCCAGCAGCCCGTGGAATGAGCAGTTCTTC. Its translation is CASSPWNEQFF. The chain is built from TRBV7-9 and TRBJ2-1; no firm D call. The CDR3 spans 11 residues. The germline gives CDR1 SEHNR, CDR2 FQNEAQ (reference sequence). Between the trimmed V and J ends, which lost 5 bases and 7 bases, there was a span of 6 bases. The complete variable domain, with remaining parts taken from reference TRBV7-9 and TRBJ2-1, reads DTGVSQNPRHKITKRGQNVTFRCDPISEHNRLYWYRQTLGQGPEFLTYFQNEAQLEKSRLLSDRFSAERPKGSFSTLEIQRTEQGDSAMYLCASSPWNEQFFGPGTRLTVL.